This entry is about one TCR beta chain. Its cognate antigen is unknown. A single record per CDR3 protein comes from TCRdb applying MiXCR to the 5' RACE reads. The data show around 450,000 distinct CDR3 sequences, with 25% to 30% seen just once and roughly 1% held by the top ten. The data originate from a study of CD8 T cells in ankylosing spondylitis. Findings and caveats of the study: For ankylosing spondylitis blood, a TCR beta motif of fewer than 10 highly homologous variants appeared characteristic.

The J segment lost 4 bases and the V segment lost 5 bases, leaving 7 bases of the junction unmatched. The CDR3 is 13 residues long. Germline loops: CDR1 GTSNPN, CDR2 SVGIG (reference sequence). This clonotype was sampled from a male donor with ankylosing spondylitis. V usage is TRBV30 and J usage is TRBJ1-1, with 7 bases lining up with TRBD1. The sequenced sample was blood, either unsorted or a sorted T cell fraction (not recorded which). This CDR3 reads CAWGPGDSTEAFF. The CDR3 DNA follows: TGTGCCTGGGGTCCAGGGGACAGCACTGAAGCTTTCTTT.